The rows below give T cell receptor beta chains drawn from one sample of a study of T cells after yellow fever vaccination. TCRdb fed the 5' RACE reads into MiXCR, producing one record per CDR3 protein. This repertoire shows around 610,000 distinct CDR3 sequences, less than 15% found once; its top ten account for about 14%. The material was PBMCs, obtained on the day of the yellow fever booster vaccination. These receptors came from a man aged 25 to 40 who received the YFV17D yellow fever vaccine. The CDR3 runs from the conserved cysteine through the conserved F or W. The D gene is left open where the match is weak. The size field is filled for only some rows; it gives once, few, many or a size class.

cdr3_aa: CASSPLGSGEQFF
clone_size: NA
d_call: NA
j_call: TRBJ2-1
v_call: TRBV6-2/TRBV6-3

cdr3_aa: CASSLEAGSGYF
clone_size: NA
d_call: NA
j_call: TRBJ2-7
v_call: TRBV7-2

cdr3_aa: CASSQNSGANVLTF
clone_size: NA
d_call: NA
j_call: TRBJ2-6
v_call: TRBV3-1

cdr3_aa: CASQGEPPYEQYF
clone_size: many
d_call: NA
j_call: TRBJ2-7
v_call: TRBV10-3

cdr3_aa: CSALTRGLGETQYF
clone_size: NA
d_call: TRBD1
j_call: TRBJ2-5
v_call: TRBV20-1

cdr3_aa: CASSIFRSSGNTIYF
clone_size: NA
d_call: NA
j_call: TRBJ1-3
v_call: TRBV19

cdr3_aa: CASSRRTGAGANVLTF
clone_size: many
d_call: TRBD1
j_call: TRBJ2-6
v_call: TRBV4-2

cdr3_aa: CASSLAQSSSGSVNIQYF
clone_size: few
d_call: TRBD2
j_call: TRBJ2-4
v_call: TRBV5-1

cdr3_aa: CASSGTGVRNNEQFF
clone_size: NA
d_call: TRBD1
j_call: TRBJ2-1
v_call: TRBV9

cdr3_aa: CASSGRTEARNIQYF
clone_size: few
d_call: NA
j_call: TRBJ2-4
v_call: TRBV5-1

cdr3_aa: CASSQGQGIYGYTF
clone_size: many
d_call: TRBD1
j_call: TRBJ1-2
v_call: TRBV4-2

cdr3_aa: CASSRLAGGPREQFF
clone_size: NA
d_call: TRBD2
j_call: TRBJ2-1
v_call: TRBV28

cdr3_aa: CATSREGGTVKNIQYF
clone_size: few
d_call: NA
j_call: TRBJ2-4
v_call: TRBV15

cdr3_aa: CASSLDPSGSSETQYF
clone_size: NA
d_call: TRBD2
j_call: TRBJ2-5
v_call: TRBV7-2

cdr3_aa: CASSRDPLGFQTQYF
clone_size: few
d_call: NA
j_call: TRBJ2-5
v_call: TRBV14

cdr3_aa: CAWSISVRNEQYF
clone_size: NA
d_call: NA
j_call: TRBJ2-7
v_call: TRBV30

cdr3_aa: CASSLAWGGGTDTQYF
clone_size: few
d_call: TRBD2
j_call: TRBJ2-3
v_call: TRBV5-5

cdr3_aa: CAWSLGTSDYNEQFF
clone_size: few
d_call: TRBD2
j_call: TRBJ2-1
v_call: TRBV30

cdr3_aa: CASSPLDNEQFF
clone_size: NA
d_call: NA
j_call: TRBJ2-1
v_call: TRBV9

cdr3_aa: CASRLPGTGGETQYF
clone_size: few
d_call: TRBD1
j_call: TRBJ2-5
v_call: TRBV6-1

cdr3_aa: CASSYSWRRSSYNEQFF
clone_size: few
d_call: NA
j_call: TRBJ2-1
v_call: TRBV6-5

cdr3_aa: CASRAKGSGFTGELFF
clone_size: few
d_call: NA
j_call: TRBJ2-2
v_call: TRBV7-2

cdr3_aa: CASSLGRDGKRKPQHF
clone_size: few
d_call: NA
j_call: TRBJ1-5
v_call: TRBV5-6

cdr3_aa: CASTPTLLGGNTGELFF
clone_size: few
d_call: NA
j_call: TRBJ2-2
v_call: TRBV23-1

cdr3_aa: CASSLVYGKTEAFF
clone_size: few
d_call: NA
j_call: TRBJ1-1
v_call: TRBV27